The 32 T cell receptor beta chains in this list originate from one sample, sequenced in a study of cytomegalovirus exposure and HLA in healthy donors. PCR involved 60 Vbeta and 13 Jbeta primers. Libraries were prepared by immunoSEQ multiplex PCR; TCRdb keeps only in-frame clonotypes and omits some of them. Of roughly 230,000 clones in the sample, more than 75% are singletons; the top ten hold 0.24%. The sequenced sample was PBMCs. The receptors come from a girl aged 2-10 years in good health and CMV-seronegative.

The chain recombines TRBV5-1 with TRBJ1-1; D is unresolved. Per germline, CDR1 SGHRS and CDR2 YFSETQ. CDR3 size: 14 residues. The V gene lost 0 bases and the J gene lost 1 base, with 7 bases spanning the gap. CDR3 sequence: CASSLAEANTEAFF. CDR3 DNA: TGCGCCAGCAGCTTGGCGGAGGCGAACACTGAAGCTTTCTTT.

This chain joins TRBV7-3 and TRBJ2-2; D might be TRBD1 (6 bases). CDR3 length equals 16 residues. The V end lost 5 bases, the J end lost 2 bases, and 15 bases lay between the germline ends. Germline V CDR1 and CDR2: SGHTA, FQGTGA. The CDR3 region is CASSVMGDINTGELFF. The CDR3 DNA is TGTGCCAGCAGCGTTATGGGGGACATTAACACCGGGGAGCTGTTTTTT.

The CDR3 nucleotides read TGTGCCACTACAGGGGTTACCTCCTACGAGCAGTACTTC. This translates into CATTGVTSYEQYF. The V gene is TRBV10-3, the J gene TRBJ2-7; 7 bases are shared with TRBD1. The CDR3 totals 13 residues. Germline V CDR1 and CDR2: ENHRY, SYGVKD. Trimming took 10 bases from V and 0 from J; bases not matched to a gene: 6.

This clone appeared a few times. Other DNA sequences in the same sample also yield this CDR3. The chain recombines TRBV6-5 with TRBJ1-2; D is possibly TRBD1 (5 bases). The V gene's germline CDR1 is MNHEY and CDR2 SVGAGI. There are 14 residues in the CDR3. V was trimmed by 6 bases and J by 0 bases, leaving 11 bases between them. Here the CDR3 DNA reads TGTGCCAGCAGACGCGACAGTCCTAACTATGGCTACACCTTC. The encoded protein is CASRRDSPNYGYTF.

In DNA, the CDR3 is TGTGCCAGCACCAGACAGGGGAGAGGCTACACCTTC. As protein: CASTRQGRGYTF. The chain couples TRBV6-5 to TRBJ1-2; 8 bases are shared with TRBD1. Germline lookup yields CDR1 MNHEY and CDR2 SVGAGI. The length of the CDR3 is 12 residues. Trimming took 7 bases from V and 8 from J; bases not matched to a gene: 6.

The chain carries TRBV5-4 and TRBJ2-2, with TRBD2 matching 14 bases. Trimming removed 4 bases from V and 1 base from J; junction bases left unmatched: 6. CDR3 length equals 18 residues. Germline V gene sequence: CDR1 SGHNT, CDR2 YYREEE (reference sequence). The CDR3 is CASSPWTSGRKNTGELFF. For the CDR3, the DNA is TGTGCCAGCAGCCCCTGGACTAGCGGGAGGAAGAACACCGGGGAGCTGTTTTTT.

The chain recombines TRBV2 with TRBJ2-7; possible D gene TRBD1, 6 bases. V was shortened by 4 bases and J by 3 bases, with 13 bases between the two germline ends. The CDR3 has 14 residues. Germline V gives CDR1 SNHLY, CDR2 FYNNEI. The CDR3 DNA is TGTGCCAGCAGTGTAGAAGAGGGGGACTACGAGCAGTACTTC. Protein product: CASSVEEGDYEQYF.

The V and J genes are TRBV7-9 and TRBJ2-3; no firm D call. Germline CDR1 reads SEHNR; CDR2 reads FQNEAQ (reference sequence). V was cut by 6 bases and J by 4 bases, with 14 bases left in between. The CDR3 sequence is 14 residues long. This chain's CDR3 is CASSSYVSADTQYF. CDR3 bases: TGTGCCAGCAGTTCCTACGTAAGCGCAGATACGCAGTATTTT.

V and J are TRBV2 and TRBJ2-1, with 10 nucleotides matching TRBD2. The CDR3 loop spans 12 amino acids. The V gene end was trimmed by 9 bases and the J gene end by 16 bases; junction bases not matched to a gene: 12. Germline-derived CDR1 and CDR2 are SNHLY and FYNNEI. CDR3 DNA: TGTGCCAGTATTCTAGCGGGAGTTTTAGGATTCTTC. It is translated as CASILAGVLGFF.

This clone was recorded a few times. The chain uses TRBV2 and TRBJ2-3, with D tentatively TRBD2 (5 bases). The CDR3 is 13 amino acids. CDR1 SNHLY and CDR2 FYNNEI come from the germline V gene. Deletions cut 5 bases from V and 3 bases from J, with 9 bases between. The CDR3 sequence is CASSNSATDTQYF. CDR3 coding DNA: TGTGCCAGCAGTAATAGCGCGACAGATACGCAGTATTTT.

This clone was picked up one time. The CDR3 protein is CASIYTDWETEAFF. For the CDR3, the DNA is TGTGCCAGCATCTACACGGACTGGGAAACTGAAGCTTTCTTT. The V gene is TRBV7-2, the J gene TRBJ1-1; D ambiguous. The CDR3 has 14 residues. V shed 7 bases and J shed 5 bases, with 17 bases lying between them. The V gene's germline CDR1 is SGHTA and CDR2 FQGNSA. The full variable domain, in which reference TRBV7-2 and TRBJ1-1 provide the parts outside the CDR3, is GAGVSQSPSNKVTEKGKDVELRCDPISGHTALYWYRQSLGQGLEFLIYFQGNSAPDKSGLPSDRFSAERTGGSVSTLTIQRTQQEDSAVYLCASIYTDWETEAFFGQGTRLTVV.

The rearrangement joins TRBV2 to TRBJ2-2; 8 bases map to TRBD1. This CDR3 is built from 15 residues. Germline trimming cut 7 bases from V and 4 bases from J; bases unmatched to any gene: 8. Germline CDR1 reads SNHLY; CDR2 reads FYNNEI. The CDR3 DNA sequence: TGTGCCAGCACTAACAGGGGGTCGGTCACCGGGGAGCTGTTTTTT. This encodes CASTNRGSVTGELFF.

The sample holds one count of this clone. CDR3 in amino acids: CASSRSGGVYNEQFF. The CDR3 nucleotides read TGTGCCAGCAGCCGTAGCGGGGGGGTCTACAATGAGCAGTTCTTC. This chain joins TRBV7-2 and TRBJ2-1, with 11 bases that match TRBD2. The germline gives CDR1 SGHTA, CDR2 FQGNSA. This CDR3 comprises 15 residues. Trimming removed 5 bases from V and 3 bases from J; junction bases left unmatched: 3.

The chain has TRBV4-1 and TRBJ1-5, with D possibly being TRBD1 (5 bases). Trimming took 4 bases from V and 9 from J, leaving 25 bases between them. Looked up from germline, CDR1 is MGHRA and CDR2 is YSYEKL. The CDR3 consists of 17 residues. The chain's CDR3 is CASSPGQGGRAERPQHF. The DNA for the CDR3 is TGCGCCAGCAGCCCGGGGCAAGGAGGGCGCGCAGAGAGGCCCCAGCATTTT.

V is TRBV6-1 and J is TRBJ1-1; a weak D match, TRBD1 (5 bases). Between the trimmed V and J ends, which lost 3 bases and 7 bases, there was a span of 21 bases. This CDR3 spans 16 amino acids. From germline, CDR1 is MNHNS and CDR2 SASEGT. The chain's CDR3 is CASSDPAGEGPGEAFF. The CDR3 DNA sequence: TGTGCCAGCAGTGACCCGGCTGGGGAGGGACCTGGTGAAGCTTTCTTT.

The rearrangement uses TRBV10-1 and TRBJ2-7; 8 bases map to TRBD1. CDR1 is WNHNN, CDR2 SYGVQD, per germline (reference sequence). This CDR3 has 15 amino acids. V dropped 0 bases and J dropped 3; count of bases not matched to a gene: 4. As DNA, the CDR3 is TGCGCCAGCAGTGAGTCCGGGACAGGTTACTACGAGCAGTACTTC. As protein: CASSESGTGYYEQYF.

This clone was picked up one time. The CDR3 region has the DNA TGTGCCACCAACAGGGAGATGAACACTGAAGCTTTCTTT. It yields the protein CATNREMNTEAFF. The V gene is TRBV15, the J gene TRBJ1-1, with D possibly TRBD1 on 6 matching bases. The CDR3 consists of 13 residues. Trimming took off 7 bases at V and 0 bases at J, with 9 bases between the two ends. CDR1 and CDR2 (germline): LNHNV, YYDKDF (reference sequence).

The J gene is TRBJ2-1, the V gene TRBV29-1; D possibly corresponds to TRBD2 (7 bases). This CDR3 has 13 residues. Trimming removed 4 bases at V and 7 bases at J, with 14 bases between. Germline V gene lookup returns CDR1 SQVTM and CDR2 ANQGSEA. This CDR3 is CSVGRGGLNEQFF. CDR3 nucleotides: TGCAGCGTTGGTAGGGGGGGCCTGAATGAGCAGTTCTTC.

CDR3 sequence: CASSYSGTVEAFF. CDR3 DNA: TGTGCCAGCAGTTACTCCGGGACAGTAGAAGCTTTCTTT. The rearrangement uses TRBV6-6 and TRBJ1-1; 7 bases line up with TRBD1. The CDR3 covers 13 residues. Germline loops: CDR1 MNHNY, CDR2 SVGAGI (reference sequence). Unmatched junction bases numbered 3, after V lost 0 bases and J lost 8 bases.

The rearrangement links TRBV6-5 to TRBJ2-1; no clear D gene. With 0 bases removed from V and 5 bases from J, the gap between germline ends came to 8 bases. Germline values: CDR1 MNHEY, CDR2 SVGAGI. The length of the CDR3 is 14 residues. CDR3: CASSYSHSHNEQFF. CDR3 bases: TGTGCCAGCAGTTACTCGCACAGCCACAATGAGCAGTTCTTC.

The CDR3 coding sequence is TGTGCCCTCAACAGACAGGTGGGATACGAGCAGTACTTC. Protein product: CALNRQVGYEQYF. The chain employs TRBV30 and TRBJ2-7, with D maybe TRBD1 (6 bases). Germline CDR1 reads GTSNPN; CDR2 reads SVGIG (reference sequence). The V and J ends lost 8 bases and 4 bases respectively, with 18 bases between them. There are 13 residues in the CDR3.

This rearrangement joins TRBV4-2 to TRBJ2-5; 11 bases line up with TRBD2. Germline assignment: CDR1 LGHNA and CDR2 YNFKEQ. V trimming: 0 bases; J trimming: 4 bases; junction bases outside the gene matches: 1. The CDR3 is made up of 15 amino acids. The CDR3 loop reads CASSQELAGAETQYF. As DNA, the CDR3 is TGTGCCAGCAGCCAAGAACTAGCGGGAGCAGAGACCCAGTACTTC.

The chain couples TRBV5-1 to TRBJ2-2, with D possibly being TRBD1 (6 bases). Germline assignment: CDR1 SGHRS and CDR2 YFSETQ. The V and J ends lost 4 bases and 0 bases respectively, with 13 bases between them. The CDR3 has 16 amino acids. Here the CDR3 reads CASSNRDRSNTGELFF. CDR3 in DNA: TGCGCCAGCAGCAATAGAGACAGGTCGAACACCGGGGAGCTGTTTTTT.

The rearrangement joins TRBV27 to TRBJ2-5, with D possibly matching TRBD1 (6 bases). Germline V lookup: CDR1 MNHEY, CDR2 SMNVEV (reference sequence). The CDR3 consists of 15 residues. Trimming took 6 bases from V and 4 from J, leaving 18 bases between them. The DNA of the CDR3 is TGTGCCAGCAGGAATACTGGGGGCCTAAGAGAGACCCAGTACTTC. Encoded protein: CASRNTGGLRETQYF.

CDR3: CASSLGGLAESSYNEQFF. Written as DNA, the CDR3 is TGTGCCAGCAGCTTGGGGGGACTAGCGGAAAGCTCCTACAATGAGCAGTTCTTC. The rearrangement links TRBV7-6 to TRBJ2-1; 11 bases map to TRBD2. Germline CDR1 and CDR2: SGHVS and FNYEAQ. V dropped 3 bases and J dropped 0; count of bases not matched to a gene: 7. The CDR3 contains 18 residues.

J is TRBJ2-1 and V is TRBV28, with D perhaps TRBD1 (6 bases). The germline V gene encodes CDR1 MDHEN and CDR2 SYDVKM. V was trimmed by 2 bases and J by 2 bases, leaving 10 bases between them. The CDR3 has 15 amino acids. Written as DNA, the CDR3 is TGTGCCAGCAGTTTAACAGGGAGCACCTACAATGAGCAGTTCTTC. Its translation: CASSLTGSTYNEQFF.

This sequence joins TRBV5-4 and TRBJ2-3, with D hard to call. Trimming took 0 bases from V and 6 from J, leaving 8 bases between them. Germline V CDR1 and CDR2: SGHNT, YYREEE (reference sequence). The CDR3 loop spans 13 amino acids. The CDR3 region has the DNA TGTGCCAGCAGCTTGGCGCACGGGGATACGCAGTATTTT. It specifies CASSLAHGDTQYF.

The genes are TRBV7-9 and TRBJ1-2; D gene uncertain. CDR1 and CDR2 (germline): SEHNR, FQNEAQ (reference sequence). With 4 bases removed from V and 4 bases from J, the gap between germline ends came to 19 bases. This CDR3 comprises 16 residues. CDR3 in DNA: TGTGCCAGCAGCTGGTCACTGGCAGGTGAAGGCTATGGCTACACCTTC. Its protein is CASSWSLAGEGYGYTF.

The chain has TRBV5-1 and TRBJ1-6; 12 nucleotides agree with TRBD1. Germline CDR1 is SGHRS and CDR2 is YFSETQ. After removal of 3 bases from V and 9 bases from J, the junction contained 4 bases not matched to a gene. The CDR3 runs 15 residues. CDR3 coding DNA: TGCGCCAGCAGCTGGGGGGACAGGGGGCCTTCACCCCTCCACTTT. This encodes CASSWGDRGPSPLHF.

This chain links TRBV4-1 with TRBJ2-7; D not resolved. CDR1 and CDR2 from the germline V gene are MGHRA and YSYEKL. The CDR3 sequence is 13 residues long. The V gene lost 3 bases and the J gene lost 6 bases, with 12 bases spanning the gap. This CDR3 is CASSQARSGEQYF. The DNA of the CDR3 is TGCGCCAGCAGCCAGGCCCGTTCGGGCGAGCAGTACTTC.

This clone was seen a few times. This chain uses TRBV7-3 with TRBJ2-7; 7 nucleotides align to TRBD1. Germline CDR1 and CDR2: SGHTA and FQGTGA. The CDR3 loop spans 14 amino acids. Unmatched junction bases numbered 10, after V lost 8 bases and J lost 3 bases. The CDR3 DNA reads TGTGCCAGCGGAAGGGACAGCAAGGGCTACGAGCAGTACTTC. Protein: CASGRDSKGYEQYF.

V gene TRBV25-1 combines with J gene TRBJ1-2, with 8 nucleotides matching TRBD1. V trimming: 2 bases; J trimming: 4 bases; junction bases outside the gene matches: 12. CDR1 MGHDK and CDR2 SYGVNS come from the germline V gene. The length of the CDR3 is 17 residues. CDR3 in DNA: TGTGCCAGCAGTGAAATGTATGGGACAGGACCGAGCTATGGCTACACCTTC. Protein: CASSEMYGTGPSYGYTF.